This T cell receptor beta chain came from a study of CD8 T cells in Susac syndrome (dated by TCRdb to about 2019). At the level of the whole study: The study used repertoire sequencing to test whether antigen drove CD8+ T cell activation and differentiation in Susac syndrome. The study compared CD8+ T cell repertoire clonality among over 9 healthy donors, approximately 14 Susac syndrome patients and some 16 multiple sclerosis patients. The investigation overall reported the following: The TCR sequencing and HLA analysis was acknowledged to have included a relatively small number of individuals.

RNA was extracted using the RNeasy kit, and about 0.5 to 1 ug of the RNA was reverse transcribed with random hexamers. The immunoSEQ multiplex PCR assay, which covers 54 Vbeta and 13 Jbeta segments, was used to amplify TCR beta CDR3 regions. Bias from PCR amplification was corrected by using a synthetic template baseline for primer optimization and for computational correction. Processing in the source paper ran as follows. Reads were assigned to V, D and J genes according to IMGT and analyzed in immunoSEQ Analyzer, with only productive sequences retained. Clonality was computed as one minus Shannon entropy normalized by log2 of the number of productive unique sequences. For each patient and control, public and private clones were evaluated among the 100 most prevalent clones. A clone was defined as Susac-specific if it was absent from the healthy and MS cohorts, from roughly 990 published viral clones and from other ImmuneACCESS disease sequences. The public reads were reprocessed in TCRdb via fastp at Q25 and MiXCR, keeping in-frame beta chains. A single entry per CDR3 protein holds the most common genes and DNA from its merged rows. The V and J calls come from TCRdb's annotation, not from the publication. Recorded for this sample are about 300,000 distinct CDR3 sequences; 89% of them occurred a single time. Around 0.18% of the sample is held by the ten biggest clonotypes.

Peripheral blood CD8+ and CD4+ T cells from healthy donors, Susac syndrome patients and multiple sclerosis patients were profiled by high-throughput TCR beta sequencing. The multiple sclerosis controls were treatment-naive patients whose relapsing-remitting disease, either stable or active, fulfilled the revised McDonald criteria. Bulk CD8+ and CD4+ T cells were purified by magnetic negative isolation, whereas CD8+ TEMRA cells were enriched by FACS. Blood was collected in EDTA tubes and processed within 24 hours, with PBMCs isolated through density gradient centrifugation. PBMCs intended for TCR sequencing were cryopreserved in liquid nitrogen and thawed later in a water bath at 37 degrees C. A purity of at least 90% was achieved for sorted or isolated CD4+, CD8+ and CD8+ TEMRA cells. In the case of this clonotype: Its antigen remains undetermined. The input lacks base qualities; no much larger clone sits a single base away.

V is cut by 4 bases and J by 0 bases, and the space between the germline ends is 7 bases. From a lookup of the germline V gene, CDR1 and CDR2 are MDHEN and SYDVKM. Including the terminal cysteine and phenylalanine, the CDR3 comprises 14 residues. Just CDR3 DNA is preserved here, 42 bases in frame from base 1. The TCR originated in a human donor with multiple sclerosis. The sample taken for sequencing was CD8+ T cells from PBMCs. The sequence links TRBV28 to TRBJ1-3; no confident D gene assignment can be made. The nucleotide sequence is TGTGCCAGCAGTTCACCATTCTCTGGAAACACCATATATTTT. Translated, it reads CASSSPFSGNTIYF.